What follows is one TCR beta chain and its context. Its antigen is not known. The sample comes from a study of identical twins. Study-wide results and caveats: Memory repertoires showed no such pattern, whereas abundant cord blood beta clonotypes carried fewer insertions. Models came in too low on out-of-frame TCR alpha sharing in monozygotic twins.

A template switching step contributed a universal primer site, while unique molecular identifiers were present in the cDNA. One entry per CDR3 protein results from TCRdb running MiXCR on the 5' RACE reads. Of 1.5 million or so distinct CDR3 sequences in the sample, about 31% were seen once. V lost 2 bases and J lost 2, with 17 bases in between. CDR3 length equals 16 residues. CDR1 SGHRS and CDR2 YFSETQ come from the germline V gene. Specimen: cord blood. The rearrangement joins TRBV5-1 to TRBJ2-7; TRBD1 is a possible D gene (5 bases). This receptor was obtained from a newborn girl in good health. The CDR3 DNA is TGCGCCAGCAGCTTCCTCTGGCAGGGTGCCACCTACGAGCAGTACTTC. Protein product: CASSFLWQGATYEQYF.